This entry is about one T cell receptor beta chain. The data were obtained in a study of T cell changes during pregnancy in multiple sclerosis. Only in-frame clones appear in the TCRdb table, and some are missing; sequencing was by immunoSEQ multiplex PCR. The sample carries approximately 49,000 clones, 90% to 95% recorded once. The CDR3 covers 16 residues. V lost 0 bases and J 3 bases, leaving 14 bases between the germline ends. Germline assignment: CDR1 SGDLS and CDR2 YYNGEE. This sequence joins TRBV9 and TRBJ2-3; maybe TRBD2 (6 bases). The sample in question was peripheral blood, obtained after pregnancy. The receptor comes from a female donor with multiple sclerosis, enrolled in a pregnancy study. The CDR3 coding sequence is TGTGCCAGCAGCGTAGTCCCCGGCGGGGTAACAGATACGCAGTATTTT. Its translation: CASSVVPGGVTDTQYF.